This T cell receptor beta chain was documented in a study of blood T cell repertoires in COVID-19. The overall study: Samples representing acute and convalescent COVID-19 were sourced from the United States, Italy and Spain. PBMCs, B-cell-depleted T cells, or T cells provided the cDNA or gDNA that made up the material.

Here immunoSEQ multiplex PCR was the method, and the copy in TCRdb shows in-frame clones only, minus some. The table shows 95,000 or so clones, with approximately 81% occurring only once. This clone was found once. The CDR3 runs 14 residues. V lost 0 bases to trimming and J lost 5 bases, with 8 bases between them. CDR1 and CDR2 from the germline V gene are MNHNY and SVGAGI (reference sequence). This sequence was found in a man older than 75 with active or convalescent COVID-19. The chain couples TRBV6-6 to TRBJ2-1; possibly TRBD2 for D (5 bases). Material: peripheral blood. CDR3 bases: TGTGCCAGCAGTTACTCGTTGGGAGACAATGAGCAGTTCTTC. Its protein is CASSYSLGDNEQFF.